The 20 T cell receptor beta chains listed next were all sequenced from one sample in a study of PD-1 blockade in classical Hodgkin lymphoma. Data came from immunoSEQ multiplex PCR; TCRdb stores just in-frame clones and leaves some out. Of roughly 90,000 clones listed, around 80% are singletons. Time point indicated: cycle 4 day 1 (C4D1), after 6 weeks of nivolumab. Brentuximab vedotin exposure varied, and every patient relapsed after autologous stem cell transplantation. The sample consisted of peripheral blood mononuclear cells (PBMCs), taken before the fourth cycle of nivolumab. The receptors stem from a human donor with classical Hodgkin lymphoma.

This sequence joins TRBV6-1 and TRBJ2-2; TRBD2 agrees at 7 bases. V lost 2 bases and J lost 3; bases outside the gene matches: 9. This CDR3 region has 17 residues. Germline CDR1 and CDR2: MNHNS and SASEGT. As DNA, the CDR3 is TGTGCCAGCAGTGAAAAGGGAGCTAGCGGATACACCGGGGAGCTGTTTTTT. It encodes CASSEKGASGYTGELFF.

The V call is TRBV6-6, the J call TRBJ2-3, with D tentatively TRBD1 or TRBD2 (5 bases each). The CDR3 is made up of 16 amino acids. Germline V CDR1 and CDR2: MNHNY, SVGAGI (reference sequence). Trimming removed 0 bases from V and 6 bases from J, with 16 bases in between. CDR3 bases: TGTGCCAGCAGTTACTCGGTGGGAGCCCCAGGGGATACGCAGTATTTT. Encoded protein: CASSYSVGAPGDTQYF.

This sequence joins TRBV7-8 and TRBJ2-7, with 8 positions matching TRBD1. This CDR3 has 14 amino acids. Germline CDR1 is SGHVS and CDR2 is FQNEAQ. With V trimmed by 2 bases and J by 7 bases, 7 bases remained unmatched. CDR3 DNA: TGTGCCAGCAGCTTACGGCAGGGGGCTCTTGAGCAGTACTTC. This encodes CASSLRQGALEQYF.

The V and J genes are TRBV10-3 and TRBJ2-3; 13 positions match TRBD2. The germline CDR1 and CDR2 sequences are ENHRY and SYGVKD. The V and J ends lost 6 bases and 4 bases, in that order; junction bases with no gene match: 4. This CDR3 has 15 amino acids. CDR3 region: CAISPGLAGPDTQYF. The DNA for the CDR3 is TGTGCCATCAGCCCGGGACTAGCGGGACCAGATACGCAGTATTTT.

This chain connects TRBV2 to TRBJ2-7, with a tentative D call TRBD2 (5 bases). Trimming left V 7 bases short and J 3 bases short, with 16 bases between. The germline V gene encodes CDR1 SNHLY and CDR2 FYNNEI. The CDR3 is 14 residues long. CDR3 amino acids: CASIWEPTSYEQYF. CDR3 in DNA: TGTGCCAGCATCTGGGAGCCTACGAGCTACGAGCAGTACTTC.

The rearrangement links TRBV7-6 to TRBJ2-5; 13 bases align to TRBD2. CDR1 SGHVS and CDR2 FNYEAQ come from the germline V gene. This CDR3 has 17 residues. The trim removed 2 bases at V and 1 base at J, leaving 4 bases unmatched. The CDR3 DNA follows: TGTGCCAGCAGCTTAACGGGGACTAGCGGGATCCAAGAGACCCAGTACTTC. Residues: CASSLTGTSGIQETQYF.

The V call is TRBV5-4, the J call TRBJ2-1; D is unresolved. The germline V gene encodes CDR1 SGHNT and CDR2 YYREEE (reference sequence). This CDR3 is built from 16 residues. Trimming took off 0 bases at V and 0 bases at J, with 10 bases between the two ends. The CDR3 sequence is CASSLGARSSYNEQFF. Here the CDR3 DNA reads TGTGCCAGCAGCTTGGGAGCGAGGAGCTCCTACAATGAGCAGTTCTTC. The variable domain in full, with the rest retrieved from reference TRBV5-4 and TRBJ2-1, is ETGVTQSPTHLIKTRGQQVTLRCSSQSGHNTVSWYQQALGQGPQFIFQYYREEENGRGNFPPRFSGLQFPNYSSELNVNALELDDSALYLCASSLGARSSYNEQFFGPGTRLTVL.

The chain joins TRBV20-1 to TRBJ2-3; D is perhaps TRBD2 (6 bases). Germline V gene sequence: CDR1 DFQATT, CDR2 SNEGSKA (reference sequence). V was pared by 6 bases and J by 4 bases, with 8 bases between. The CDR3 length is 11 residues. CDR3 sequence reads: CSARLADTQYF. CDR3 bases: TGCAGTGCCAGACTAGCAGATACGCAGTATTTT.

This sequence joins TRBV18 and TRBJ1-5; 7 positions agree with TRBD1. V shed 5 bases and J 7 bases; nucleotides not matched to a gene: 8. CDR3 length: 14 residues. Germline values: CDR1 KGHSH, CDR2 LQKENI. This CDR3 is CASSTGQDRQPQHF. The CDR3 coding sequence is TGTGCCAGCTCAACTGGACAGGATCGACAGCCCCAGCATTTT.

This chain connects TRBV27 to TRBJ2-7; D perhaps matches TRBD1 (6 bases). Between the trimmed V and J ends, which lost 5 bases and 4 bases, there was a span of 9 bases. Germline V gene data show CDR1 as MNHEY and CDR2 as SMNVEV (reference sequence). The CDR3 consists of 12 residues. The CDR3 here is CASSKQGYEQYF. In nucleotides, the CDR3 is TGTGCCAGCAGTAAACAGGGATACGAGCAGTACTTC.

The gene calls are TRBV18 and TRBJ2-2; 8 bases align to TRBD1. CDR1 is KGHSH and CDR2 is LQKENI in the germline V gene. The CDR3 length is 15 residues. V was clipped by 2 bases and J by 6 bases; unmatched bases: 5. In nucleotides, the CDR3 is TGTGCCAGCTCACCAGGGGACAGGTCGGCCGGGGAGCTGTTTTTT. Translating gives CASSPGDRSAGELFF.

The chain has TRBV6-6 and TRBJ2-5; no definite D call. CDR1 and CDR2 from the germline V gene are MNHNY and SVGAGI (reference sequence). Trimming cost V 2 bases and J 4 bases, with 8 bases left between them. CDR3 length: 13 residues. CDR3 nucleotides: TGTGCCAGCAGTTACGCGACATTAGAGACCCAGTACTTC. It is translated as CASSYATLETQYF.

The chain recombines TRBV10-1 with TRBJ2-1, with TRBD1 identical over 9 bases. The CDR3 length is 17 residues. V shed 6 bases and J 0 bases; nucleotides not matched to a gene: 9. CDR1 is WNHNN and CDR2 is SYGVQD in the germline V gene (reference sequence). This CDR3 is CASSSGQGRCSYNEQFF. In DNA form, the CDR3 reads TGCGCCAGCAGCTCGGGACAGGGCCGATGCTCCTACAATGAGCAGTTCTTC.

The chain carries TRBV6-1 and TRBJ1-5, with D possibly matching TRBD1 (6 bases). Between the trimmed V and J ends, which lost 6 bases and 7 bases, there was a span of 16 bases. This CDR3 comprises 14 residues. The germline V gene has CDR1 MNHNS and CDR2 SASEGT. CDR3 sequence (DNA): TGTGCCAGCAGCGCCACCCCAGGGGAACAGCCCCAGCATTTT. Protein sequence: CASSATPGEQPQHF.

The CDR3 loop reads CASSAGLAGAGEQYF. CDR3 nucleotide sequence: TGTGCCAGCAGCGCTGGACTAGCGGGGGCTGGCGAGCAGTACTTC. The V and J genes are TRBV7-9 and TRBJ2-7; TRBD2 matches 13 bases. The CDR3 runs 15 residues. CDR1 is SEHNR, CDR2 FQNEAQ, per germline (reference sequence). V lost 5 bases, J lost 6 bases, and 7 bases stayed unmatched. Full variable domain (remainder filled in from reference TRBV7-9 and TRBJ2-7): DTGVSQNPRHKITKRGQNVTFRCDPISEHNRLYWYRQTLGQGPEFLTYFQNEAQLEKSRLLSDRFSAERPKGSFSTLEIQRTEQGDSAMYLCASSAGLAGAGEQYFGPGTRLTVT.

V usage is TRBV4-1 and J usage is TRBJ2-2; D is ambiguous. Germline V gives CDR1 MGHRA, CDR2 YSYEKL. The CDR3 runs 15 residues. V lost 5 bases to trimming and J lost 0 bases, with 10 bases between them. CDR3 amino acids: CASSLNTANTGELFF. The CDR3 bases are TGCGCCAGCAGCTTAAACACGGCGAACACCGGGGAGCTGTTTTTT.

This chain joins TRBV28 and TRBJ2-2; maybe TRBD1 (6 bases). The CDR3 extends over 14 amino acids. Per the germline V gene, CDR1 is MDHEN and CDR2 is SYDVKM. V was shortened by 6 bases and J by 6 bases, with 14 bases between the two germline ends. The DNA for the CDR3 is TGTGCCAGCAGAACAGGGAAATTCGCCGGGGAGCTGTTTTTT. Translated, it gives CASRTGKFAGELFF.

The J gene is TRBJ2-5, the V gene TRBV5-4, with 8 bases matching TRBD1. The V segment lost 8 bases and the J segment 3 bases; nucleotides outside the gene matches: 6. CDR1 is SGHNT, CDR2 YYREEE, per germline (reference sequence). The CDR3 sequence is 13 residues long. CDR3 DNA sequence: TGTGCCAGTAATACGGGACAGGAAGAGACCCAGTACTTC. This encodes CASNTGQEETQYF.

The rearrangement joins TRBV5-1 to TRBJ1-5, with D unclear. Germline-derived CDR1 and CDR2 are SGHRS and YFSETQ. CDR3 length equals 14 residues. V lost 0 bases, J lost 5 bases, and 9 bases lay in between. DNA of the CDR3: TGCGCCAGCAGCTTGGTTCCGGGAGATCAGCCCCAGCATTTT. The encoded protein is CASSLVPGDQPQHF.

The chain has TRBV5-1 and TRBJ2-1, with TRBD1 as a possible D gene (6 bases). Germline V gene lookup returns CDR1 SGHRS and CDR2 YFSETQ. V was shortened by 4 bases and J by 0 bases, with 23 bases between the two germline ends. This CDR3 region has 19 residues. Written as DNA, the CDR3 is TGCGCCAGCAGCCCGGCGCAGGGGCTCACCATTAGCTCCTACAATGAGCAGTTCTTC. Amino acid sequence: CASSPAQGLTISSYNEQFF.